The present T cell receptor (beta chain) was sequenced within a study of human T cells and chemical hapten exposure. Study as a whole: Per-sample TCR yield variation was attributed mainly to small pooled library volume differences. Whole-study findings and limits: Alopecia affected the donors, so their immune response may differ from healthy people's.

Note on this clonotype: Its antigen is unidentified.

TCRdb called the RACE reads again in MiXCR, with one record for every CDR3 protein. The sample holds more than 90,000 distinct CDR3 sequences, about 10% seen once. This CDR3 is built from 15 residues. Germline CDR1 and CDR2: MDHEN and SYDVKM. V was cut by 1 base and J by 4 bases, with 12 bases left in between. Time point in this sample: patch test 2, 6 weeks after DPC sensitization. Sample treatment: therapeutic diphenylcyclopropenone sensitization with weekly scalp DPC. The material sequenced was whole blood, taken in connection with sensitization to the hapten diphenylcyclopropenone (DPC). This TCR was sampled from a woman aged 40 to 55 with alopecia areata. Some clones in this sample may be carry-over from other donors' samples. The genes are TRBV28 and TRBJ2-3; D gene uncertain. This chain's CDR3 is CASSLFVGMADTQYF. CDR3 in DNA: TGTGCCAGCAGTTTATTCGTGGGAATGGCAGATACGCAGTATTTT.